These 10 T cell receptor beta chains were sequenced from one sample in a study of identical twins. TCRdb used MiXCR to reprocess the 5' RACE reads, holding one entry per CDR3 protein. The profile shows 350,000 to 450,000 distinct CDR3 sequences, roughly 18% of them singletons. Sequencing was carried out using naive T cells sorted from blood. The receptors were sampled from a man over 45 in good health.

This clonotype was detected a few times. The CDR3 sequence: CASSFAGGINQPQHF. The CDR3 DNA follows: TGTGCCAGCAGCTTTGCAGGGGGGATCAATCAGCCCCAGCATTTT. The chain has TRBV5-6 and TRBJ1-5, with 7 bases that match TRBD1. V trimming: 2 bases; J trimming: 3 bases; junction bases outside the gene matches: 5. Germline V gene sequence: CDR1 SGHDT, CDR2 YYEEEE. CDR3 size: 15 residues.

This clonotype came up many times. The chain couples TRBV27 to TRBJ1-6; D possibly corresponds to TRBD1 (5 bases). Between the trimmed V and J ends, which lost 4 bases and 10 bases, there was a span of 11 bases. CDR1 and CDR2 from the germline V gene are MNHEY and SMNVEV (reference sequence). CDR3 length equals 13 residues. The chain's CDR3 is CASSSSGRSPLHF. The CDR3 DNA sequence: TGTGCCAGCAGTTCGTCAGGGAGGTCACCCCTCCACTTT.

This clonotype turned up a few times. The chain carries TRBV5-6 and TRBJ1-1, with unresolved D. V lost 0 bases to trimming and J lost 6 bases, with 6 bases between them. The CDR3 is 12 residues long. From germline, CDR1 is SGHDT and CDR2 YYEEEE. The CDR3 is CASSLAFSEAFF. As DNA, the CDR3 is TGTGCCAGCAGCTTGGCTTTTTCTGAAGCTTTCTTT.

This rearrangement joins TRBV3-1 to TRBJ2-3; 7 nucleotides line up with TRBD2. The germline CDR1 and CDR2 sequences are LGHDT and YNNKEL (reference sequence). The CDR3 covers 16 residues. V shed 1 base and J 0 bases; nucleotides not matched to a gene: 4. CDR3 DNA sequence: TGTGCCAGCAGCCAAGGGGGGGGGACTAGCACAGATACGCAGTATTTT. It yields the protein CASSQGGGTSTDTQYF.

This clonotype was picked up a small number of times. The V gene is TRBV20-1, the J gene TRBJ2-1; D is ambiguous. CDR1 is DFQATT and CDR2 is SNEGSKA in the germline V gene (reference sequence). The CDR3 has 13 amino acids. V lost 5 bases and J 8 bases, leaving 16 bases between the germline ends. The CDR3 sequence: CSAVLTRVDEQFF. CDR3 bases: TGCAGTGCTGTACTGACACGCGTCGATGAGCAGTTCTTC.

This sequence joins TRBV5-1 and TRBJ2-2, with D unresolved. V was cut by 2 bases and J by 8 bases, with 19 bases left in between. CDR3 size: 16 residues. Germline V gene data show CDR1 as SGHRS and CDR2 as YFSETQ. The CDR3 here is CASSFLGPLDAGELFF. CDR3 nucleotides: TGCGCCAGCAGCTTTTTAGGGCCCCTTGATGCGGGGGAGCTGTTTTTT. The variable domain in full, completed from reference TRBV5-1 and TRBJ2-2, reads KAGVTQTPRYLIKTRGQQVTLSCSPISGHRSVSWYQQTPGQGLQFLFEYFSETQRNKGNFPGRFSGRQFSNSRSEMNVSTLELGDSALYLCASSFLGPLDAGELFFGEGSRLTVL.

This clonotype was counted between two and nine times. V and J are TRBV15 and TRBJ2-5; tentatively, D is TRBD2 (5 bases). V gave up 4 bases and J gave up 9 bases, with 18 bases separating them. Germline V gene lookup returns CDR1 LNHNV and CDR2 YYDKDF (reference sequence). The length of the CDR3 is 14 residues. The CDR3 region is CATSTGPRLEAQYF. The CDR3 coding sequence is TGTGCCACCAGCACCGGGCCCCGGTTGGAGGCCCAGTACTTC.

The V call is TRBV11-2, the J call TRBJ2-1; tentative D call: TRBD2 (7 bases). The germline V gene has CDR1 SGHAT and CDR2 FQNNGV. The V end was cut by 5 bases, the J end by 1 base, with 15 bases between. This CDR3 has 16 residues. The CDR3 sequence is CASSPTGRGSYNEQFF. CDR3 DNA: TGTGCCAGCAGCCCCACGGGGAGGGGGTCCTACAATGAGCAGTTCTTC.

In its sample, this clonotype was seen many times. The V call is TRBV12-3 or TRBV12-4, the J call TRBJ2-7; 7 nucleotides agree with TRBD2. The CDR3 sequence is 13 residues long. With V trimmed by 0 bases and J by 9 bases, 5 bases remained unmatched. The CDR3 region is CASSLARGTGQYF. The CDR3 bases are TGTGCCAGCAGTTTAGCGCGGGGGACCGGGCAGTACTTC.

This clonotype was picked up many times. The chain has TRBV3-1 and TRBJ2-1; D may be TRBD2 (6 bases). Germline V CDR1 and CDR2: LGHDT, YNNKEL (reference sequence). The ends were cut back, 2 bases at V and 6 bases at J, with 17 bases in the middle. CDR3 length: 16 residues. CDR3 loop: CASSQFPSVLSNEQFF. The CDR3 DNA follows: TGTGCCAGCAGCCAATTTCCTAGCGTACTTAGCAATGAGCAGTTCTTC.